This TCR beta chain was obtained from a study of technical replicates of blood from four donors. The CDR3 extends over 14 amino acids. Germline V gene data show CDR1 as LNHDA and CDR2 as SQIVND (reference sequence). Between the trimmed V and J ends, which lost 3 bases and 5 bases, there was a span of 13 bases. The protocol was immunoSEQ multiplex PCR, while the TCRdb copy is restricted to in-frame clones and leaves out a portion. The sample yields some 15,000 clones, roughly 83% seen once. The chain has TRBV19 and TRBJ2-5, with D tentatively TRBD2 (7 bases). Material: PBMCs. This TCR derives from a human donor in good health. CDR3 nucleotide sequence: TGTGCCAGTAGTATTCGGGGGCGGGGGGAGACCCAGTACTTC. Its translation: CASSIRGRGETQYF.